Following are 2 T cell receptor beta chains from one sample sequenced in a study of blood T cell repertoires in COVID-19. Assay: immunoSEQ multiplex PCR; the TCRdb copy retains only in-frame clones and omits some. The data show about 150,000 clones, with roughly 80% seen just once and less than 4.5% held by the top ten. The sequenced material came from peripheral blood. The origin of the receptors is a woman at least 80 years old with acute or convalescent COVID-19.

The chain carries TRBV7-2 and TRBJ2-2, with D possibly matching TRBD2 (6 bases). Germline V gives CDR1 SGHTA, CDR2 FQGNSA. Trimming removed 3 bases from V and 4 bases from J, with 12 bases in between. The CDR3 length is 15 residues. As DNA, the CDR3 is TGTGCCAGCAGCTTCCTGGGACTGACCACCGGGGAGCTGTTTTTT. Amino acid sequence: CASSFLGLTTGELFF.

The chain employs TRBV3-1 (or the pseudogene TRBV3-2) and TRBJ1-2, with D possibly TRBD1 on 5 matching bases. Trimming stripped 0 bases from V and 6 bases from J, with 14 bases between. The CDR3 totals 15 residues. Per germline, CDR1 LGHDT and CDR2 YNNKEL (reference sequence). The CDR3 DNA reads TGTGCCAGCAGCCAAGATCGACAGCCCCTGAATGGCTACACCTTC. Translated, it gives CASSQDRQPLNGYTF.